This entry concerns a single TCR beta chain. Each CDR3 protein gets one entry after TCRdb re-called the 5' RACE reads with MiXCR. The profile covers approximately 65,000 distinct CDR3 sequences, with around 13% appearing a single time and 4% to 5% taken by the ten largest. The record originates from a study of early T cells in non-severe SARS-CoV-2 infection. The CDR3 contains 15 residues. V lost 4 bases and J lost 7, with 17 bases in between. In germline, CDR1 is GTSNPN, CDR2 SVGIG (reference sequence). This chain links TRBV30 with TRBJ1-6; D may be TRBD1 (5 bases). This clonotype originated in an adult who was a healthcare worker with PCR-confirmed SARS-CoV-2 infection or an uninfected control (not recorded which). Sequencing was carried out using whole blood. Here the CDR3 DNA reads TGTGCCTGGACCACCGGGACCGCCAGAAATTCACCCCTCCACTTT. Residues: CAWTTGTARNSPLHF.